These 2 T cell receptor beta chains were all obtained from the same sample, sequenced in a study of post-analysis software for immune sequencing data. No cognate antigen is known for these TCRs. Every TCR beta cDNA library bore unique molecular identifiers. TCRdb recomputed calls from the PCR reads with MiXCR, one row per CDR3 protein. The repertoire has about 430,000 distinct CDR3 sequences, about 39% of them found once; the top ten carry about 8%. Study-level results: Five TRBV segments, including TRBV5-6, TRBV5-1 and TRBV20-1, were more frequent in patients than controls.

The sample taken for sequencing was blood. These receptors came from a girl between 2 and 10 years old with multiple sclerosis.

The chain links TRBV7-2 to TRBJ2-2; TRBD2 matches at 12 bases. Trimming cost V 6 bases and J 1 base; bases outside gene matches: 3. The CDR3 contains 16 residues. Looked up from germline, CDR1 is SGHTA and CDR2 is FQGNSA. The CDR3 spells CASSSTSGRNTGELFF. Written as DNA, the CDR3 is TGTGCCAGCAGTTCGACTAGCGGGAGGAACACCGGGGAGCTGTTTTTT.

The V call is TRBV11-1, the J call TRBJ2-3; 8 positions match TRBD2. The CDR3 runs 21 residues. After removal of 5 bases from V and 5 bases from J, the junction contained 27 bases not matched to a gene. The germline V gene encodes CDR1 SGHAT and CDR2 FQDESV (reference sequence). CDR3: CASSRFDIFPSGRSGIDTQYF. The DNA of the CDR3 is TGTGCCAGCAGCCGATTTGATATTTTCCCGAGCGGGAGAAGTGGGATAGATACGCAGTATTTT. The variable domain in full, with the rest retrieved from reference TRBV11-1 and TRBJ2-3, is EAEVAQSPRYKITEKSQAVAFWCDPISGHATLYWYRQILGQGPELLVQFQDESVVDDSQLPKDRFSAERLKGVDSTLKIQPAELGDSAMYLCASSRFDIFPSGRSGIDTQYFGPGTRLTVL.